There are many counts of the clone carrying this T cell receptor beta chain. The source of the sample is a study of T cells in Graves' hyperthyroidism and ophthalmopathy. Using RNA transcripts as the source, TCR beta CDR3 regions were amplified. The HTBI primer set drove a first-round RT-PCR of the TCR CDR3. TCRdb passed the multiplex PCR reads through MiXCR, listing each CDR3 protein once. This sample has roughly 200,000 distinct CDR3 sequences; around 19% occur once, and the top ten carry 44%. Among the patients, aged 18 to 65, hyperthyroidism was newly diagnosed and had lasted under 2 months. Germline assignment: CDR1 SGHKS and CDR2 YYEKEE (reference sequence). CDR3 size: 14 residues. Trimming removed 3 bases from V and 5 bases from J, with 12 bases in between.

The TCR was taken from a man aged 40-49 years with Graves' hyperthyroidism. The sequenced material came from blood. The chain recombines TRBV5-5 with TRBJ1-5; D is unresolved. CDR3 nucleotides: TGTGCCAGCAGCTCCTATGCCTGGGATCAGCCCCAGCATTTT. Its protein is CASSSYAWDQPQHF.